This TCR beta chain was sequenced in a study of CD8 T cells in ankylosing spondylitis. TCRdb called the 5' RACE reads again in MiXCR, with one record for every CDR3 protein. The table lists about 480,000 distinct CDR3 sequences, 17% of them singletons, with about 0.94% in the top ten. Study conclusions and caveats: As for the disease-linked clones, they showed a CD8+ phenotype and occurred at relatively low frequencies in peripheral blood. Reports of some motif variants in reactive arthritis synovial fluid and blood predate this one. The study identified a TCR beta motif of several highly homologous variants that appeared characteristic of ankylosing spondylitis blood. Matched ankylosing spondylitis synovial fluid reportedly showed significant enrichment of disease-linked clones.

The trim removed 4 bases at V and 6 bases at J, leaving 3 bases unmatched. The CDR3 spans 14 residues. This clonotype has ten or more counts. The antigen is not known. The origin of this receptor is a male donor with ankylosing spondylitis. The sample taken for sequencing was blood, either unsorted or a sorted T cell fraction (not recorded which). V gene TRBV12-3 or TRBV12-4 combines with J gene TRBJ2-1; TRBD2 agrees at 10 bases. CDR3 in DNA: TGTGCCAGCAGTTGGCTAGCGGGAGTCAATGAGCAGTTCTTC. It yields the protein CASSWLAGVNEQFF.